The sequence of this T cell receptor beta chain was determined in a study of blood T cells in healthy people across ages. Details on this clonotype: The target antigen is unknown.

In terms of origin and age, donors were healthy Caucasian individuals from Russia aged 6 to 90. Overall study results and limits: Nothing was known about donor CMV status, and this possibly confounded expanded clonotype changes. A conclusive naive versus antigen-experienced comparison was prevented by the unsorted PBMCs.

The germline V gene has CDR1 DFQATT and CDR2 SNEGSKA (reference sequence). The CDR3 extends over 13 amino acids. The V end lost 6 bases, the J end lost 9 bases, and 18 bases lay between the germline ends. Sample-barcoded 5' priming and a J-beta primer mix drove a second PCR of roughly 7 to 11 cycles. TCRdb recomputed calls from the 5' RACE reads with MiXCR, one row per CDR3 protein. The table shows 380,000 or so distinct CDR3 sequences, with about half occurring only once. V gene TRBV20-1 combines with J gene TRBJ2-1; D might be TRBD1 (6 bases). Sequenced material: blood. The sequence was collected from a man aged 60 to 69 in good health. DNA for the CDR3: TGCAGTGCCAACAGGGATTTGGATGGTGAGCAGTTCTTC. It codes for CSANRDLDGEQFF.